This T cell receptor (beta chain) came from a study of identical twins. A single record per CDR3 protein comes from TCRdb applying MiXCR to the 5' RACE reads. The sample lists hundreds of thousands of distinct CDR3 sequences, about 9.4% occurring once. These data were also filed under a second study, of yellow fever vaccine responses in identical twins.

The specimen sequenced was PBMCs. This TCR was sampled from a woman aged 18-29 years in good health.

The CDR3 DNA follows: TGTGCCAGCAGCTCCGGGGAGCTCGTGTCAGATACGCAGTATTTT. Translating it yields CASSSGELVSDTQYF. This chain links TRBV11-3 with TRBJ2-3, with D maybe TRBD2 (5 bases). This CDR3 comprises 15 residues. Trimming pared 4 bases from V and 4 bases from J, leaving 15 bases between. Germline assignment: CDR1 SGHNT and CDR2 YENEEA.